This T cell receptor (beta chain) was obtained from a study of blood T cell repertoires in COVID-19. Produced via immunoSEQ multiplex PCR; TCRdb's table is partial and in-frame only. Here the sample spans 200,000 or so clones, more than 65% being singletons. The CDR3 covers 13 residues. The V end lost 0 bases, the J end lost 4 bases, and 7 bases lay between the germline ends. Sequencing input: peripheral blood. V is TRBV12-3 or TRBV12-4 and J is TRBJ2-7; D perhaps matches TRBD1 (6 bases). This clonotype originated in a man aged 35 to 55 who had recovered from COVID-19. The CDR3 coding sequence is TGTGCCAGCAGTTTAGCGGGGGCGTACGAGCAGTACTTC. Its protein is CASSLAGAYEQYF.